The clone carrying this TCR beta chain was seen at least ten times. This CDR3 comprises 16 residues. V was cut by 3 bases and J by 9 bases, with 21 bases left in between. The sample belongs to a study of early T cells in non-severe SARS-CoV-2 infection. Each cDNA molecule carried a unique molecular identifier. TCRdb recomputed calls from the 5' RACE reads with MiXCR, one row per CDR3 protein. The sample includes some 21,000 distinct CDR3 sequences, about 4% of them seen just once. The receptor was derived from an adult who was a healthcare worker with PCR-confirmed SARS-CoV-2 infection or an uninfected control (not recorded which). V usage is TRBV12-3 or TRBV12-4 and J usage is TRBJ2-1; weak D call: TRBD1 (6 bases). The sample comprised whole blood. The CDR3 bases are TGTGCCAGCAGTTTCTTGGGGCTATCAGGGGCCGGTGAGCAGTTCTTC. Translated, it gives CASSFLGLSGAGEQFF.